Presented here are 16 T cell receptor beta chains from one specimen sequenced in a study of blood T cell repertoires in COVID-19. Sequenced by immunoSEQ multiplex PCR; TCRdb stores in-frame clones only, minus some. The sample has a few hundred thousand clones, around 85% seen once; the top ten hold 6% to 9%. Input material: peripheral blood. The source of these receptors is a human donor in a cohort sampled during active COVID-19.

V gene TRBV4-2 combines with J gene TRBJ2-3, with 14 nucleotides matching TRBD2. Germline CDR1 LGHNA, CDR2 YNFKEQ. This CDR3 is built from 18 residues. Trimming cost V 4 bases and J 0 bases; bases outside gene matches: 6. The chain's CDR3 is CASSPKGLAGDSTDTQYF. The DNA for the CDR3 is TGTGCCAGCAGCCCCAAGGGACTAGCGGGGGATAGCACAGATACGCAGTATTTT.

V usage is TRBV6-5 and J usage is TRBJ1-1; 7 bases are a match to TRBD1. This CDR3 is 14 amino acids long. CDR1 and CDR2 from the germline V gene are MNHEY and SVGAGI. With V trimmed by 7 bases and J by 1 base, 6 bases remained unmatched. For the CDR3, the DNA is TGTGCCAGCAATAGACAGGGAGCGAACACTGAAGCTTTCTTT. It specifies CASNRQGANTEAFF.

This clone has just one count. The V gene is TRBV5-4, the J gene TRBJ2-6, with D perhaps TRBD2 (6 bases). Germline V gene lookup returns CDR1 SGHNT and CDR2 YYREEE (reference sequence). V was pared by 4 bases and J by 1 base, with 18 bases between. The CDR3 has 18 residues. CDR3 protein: CASSPQRGRGSGANVLTF. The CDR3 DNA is TGTGCCAGCAGCCCTCAAAGGGGACGGGGGTCTGGGGCCAACGTCCTGACTTTC.

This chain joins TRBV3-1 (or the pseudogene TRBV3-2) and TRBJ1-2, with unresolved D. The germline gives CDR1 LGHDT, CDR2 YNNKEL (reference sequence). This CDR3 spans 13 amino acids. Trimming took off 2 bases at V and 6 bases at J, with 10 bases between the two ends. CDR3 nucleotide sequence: TGTGCCAGCAGCCAAAGGGAGGGCAATGGCTACACCTTC. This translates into CASSQREGNGYTF.

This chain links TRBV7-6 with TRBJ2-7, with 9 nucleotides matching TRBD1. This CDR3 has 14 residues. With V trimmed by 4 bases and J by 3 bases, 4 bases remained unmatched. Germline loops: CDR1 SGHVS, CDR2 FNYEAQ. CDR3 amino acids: CASSSTGQGYEQYF. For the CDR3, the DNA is TGTGCCAGCAGCTCTACGGGACAGGGCTACGAGCAGTACTTC.

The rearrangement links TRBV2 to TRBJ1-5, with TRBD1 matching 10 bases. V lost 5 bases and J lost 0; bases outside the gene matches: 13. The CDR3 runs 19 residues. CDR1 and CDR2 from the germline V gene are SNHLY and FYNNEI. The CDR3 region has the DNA TGTGCCAGCAGTAGCCCCGGGACAGGGGTTGGGCATAGCAATCAGCCCCAGCATTTT. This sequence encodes CASSSPGTGVGHSNQPQHF.

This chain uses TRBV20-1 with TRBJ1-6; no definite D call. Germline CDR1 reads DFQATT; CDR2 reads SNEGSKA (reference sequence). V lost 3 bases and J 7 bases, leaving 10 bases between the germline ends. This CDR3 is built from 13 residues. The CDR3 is CSASSGGNSPLHF. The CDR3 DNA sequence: TGCAGTGCTAGTAGCGGCGGAAATTCACCCCTCCACTTT.

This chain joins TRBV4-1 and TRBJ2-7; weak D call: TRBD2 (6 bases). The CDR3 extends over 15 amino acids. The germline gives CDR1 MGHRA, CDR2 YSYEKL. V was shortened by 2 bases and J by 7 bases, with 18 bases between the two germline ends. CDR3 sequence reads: CASSQIKKGLREQYF. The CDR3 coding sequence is TGCGCCAGCAGCCAAATCAAGAAGGGACTTAGAGAGCAGTACTTC.

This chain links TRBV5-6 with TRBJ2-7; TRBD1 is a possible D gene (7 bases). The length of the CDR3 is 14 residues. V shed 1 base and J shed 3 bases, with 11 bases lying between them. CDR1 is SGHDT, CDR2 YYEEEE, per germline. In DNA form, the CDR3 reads TGTGCCAGCAGCTTGATCAGGGGGGACTACGAGCAGTACTTC. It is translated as CASSLIRGDYEQYF.

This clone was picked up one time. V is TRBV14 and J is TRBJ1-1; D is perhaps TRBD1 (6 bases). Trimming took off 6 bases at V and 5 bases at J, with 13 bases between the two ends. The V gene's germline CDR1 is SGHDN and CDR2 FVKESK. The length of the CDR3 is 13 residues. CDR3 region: CASSIPGVTEAFF. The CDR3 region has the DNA TGTGCCAGCAGTATCCCAGGGGTTACTGAAGCTTTCTTT.

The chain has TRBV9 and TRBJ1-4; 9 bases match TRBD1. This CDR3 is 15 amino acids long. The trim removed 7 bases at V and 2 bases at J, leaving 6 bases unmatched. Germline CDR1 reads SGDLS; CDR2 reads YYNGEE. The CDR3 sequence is CASQGTGTTNEKLFF. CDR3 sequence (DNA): TGTGCCAGCCAAGGGACAGGGACGACTAATGAAAAACTGTTTTTT.

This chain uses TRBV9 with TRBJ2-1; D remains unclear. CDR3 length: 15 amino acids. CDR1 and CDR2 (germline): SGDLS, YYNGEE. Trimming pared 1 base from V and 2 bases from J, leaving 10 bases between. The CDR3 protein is CASSVWSGTYNEQFF. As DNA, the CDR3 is TGTGCCAGCAGCGTATGGAGTGGAACCTACAATGAGCAGTTCTTC.

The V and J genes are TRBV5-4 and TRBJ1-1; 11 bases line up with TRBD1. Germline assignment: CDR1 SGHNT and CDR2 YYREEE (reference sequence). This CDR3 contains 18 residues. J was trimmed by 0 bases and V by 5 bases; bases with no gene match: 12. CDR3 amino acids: CASSFARGQGAMNTEAFF. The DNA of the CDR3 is TGTGCCAGCAGTTTCGCACGTGGACAGGGGGCGATGAACACTGAAGCTTTCTTT.

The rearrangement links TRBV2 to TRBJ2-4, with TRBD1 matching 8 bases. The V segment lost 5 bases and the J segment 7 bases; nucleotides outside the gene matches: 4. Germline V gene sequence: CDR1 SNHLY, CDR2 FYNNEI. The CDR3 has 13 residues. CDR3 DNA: TGTGCCAGCAGTCCCGGACAGGGCAACATTCAGTACTTC. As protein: CASSPGQGNIQYF.

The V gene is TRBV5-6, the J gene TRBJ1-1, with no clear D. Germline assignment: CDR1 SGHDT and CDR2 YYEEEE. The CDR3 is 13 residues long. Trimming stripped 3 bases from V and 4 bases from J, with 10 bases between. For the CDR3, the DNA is TGTGCCAGCAGCTGGCGGGGAGGCACTGAAGCTTTCTTT. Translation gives CASSWRGGTEAFF.

The CDR3 here is CASSPPLGGTDYGYTF. CDR3 sequence (DNA): TGTGCCAGCTCACCACCATTGGGAGGGACGGACTATGGCTACACCTTC. The chain joins TRBV18 to TRBJ1-2, with D maybe TRBD1 (5 bases). The germline V gene encodes CDR1 KGHSH and CDR2 LQKENI. Trimming removed 0 bases at V and 3 bases at J, with 14 bases between. CDR3 length: 16 amino acids.